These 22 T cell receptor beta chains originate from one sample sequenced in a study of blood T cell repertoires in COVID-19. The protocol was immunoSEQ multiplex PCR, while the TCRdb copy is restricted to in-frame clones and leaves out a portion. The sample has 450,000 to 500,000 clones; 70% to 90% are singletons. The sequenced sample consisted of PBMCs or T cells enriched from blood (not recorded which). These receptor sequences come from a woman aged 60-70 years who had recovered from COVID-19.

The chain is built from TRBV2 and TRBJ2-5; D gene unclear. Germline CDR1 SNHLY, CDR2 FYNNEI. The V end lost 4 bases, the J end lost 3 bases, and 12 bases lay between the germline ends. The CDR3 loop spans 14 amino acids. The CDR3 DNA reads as TGTGCCAGCAGTGCGGCTGCGACTGAAGAGACCCAGTACTTC. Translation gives CASSAAATEETQYF.

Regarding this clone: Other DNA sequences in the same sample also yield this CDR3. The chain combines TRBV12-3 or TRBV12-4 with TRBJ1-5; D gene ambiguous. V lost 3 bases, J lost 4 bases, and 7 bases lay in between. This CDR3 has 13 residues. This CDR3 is CASSFSGNQPQHF. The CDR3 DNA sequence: TGTGCCAGCAGTTTTTCAGGAAATCAGCCCCAGCATTTT.

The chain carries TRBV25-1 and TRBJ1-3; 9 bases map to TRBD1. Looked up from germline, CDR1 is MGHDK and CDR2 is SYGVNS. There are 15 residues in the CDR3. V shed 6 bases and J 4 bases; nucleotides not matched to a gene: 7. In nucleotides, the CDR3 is TGTGCCAGCAGCCGAAACAGGGGGCTAGGAAACACCATATATTTT. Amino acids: CASSRNRGLGNTIYF.

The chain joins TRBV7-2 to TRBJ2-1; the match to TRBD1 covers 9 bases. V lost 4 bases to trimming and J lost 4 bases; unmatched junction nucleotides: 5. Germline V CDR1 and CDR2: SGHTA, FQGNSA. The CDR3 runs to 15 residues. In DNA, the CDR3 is TGTGCCAGCAGCTCTACCGGGACAGGGTACAATGAGCAGTTCTTC. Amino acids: CASSSTGTGYNEQFF.

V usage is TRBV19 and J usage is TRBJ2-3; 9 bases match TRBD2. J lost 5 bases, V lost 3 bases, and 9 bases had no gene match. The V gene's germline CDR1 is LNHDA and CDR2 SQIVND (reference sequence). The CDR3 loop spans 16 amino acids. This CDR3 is CASSMGGGGVRDTQYF. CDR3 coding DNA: TGTGCCAGTAGTATGGGAGGCGGGGGGGTTCGAGATACGCAGTATTTT.

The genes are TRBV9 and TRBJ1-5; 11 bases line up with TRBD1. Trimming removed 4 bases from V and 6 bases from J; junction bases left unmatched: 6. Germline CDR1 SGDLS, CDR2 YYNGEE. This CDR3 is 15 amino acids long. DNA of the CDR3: TGTGCCAGCAGCACGGGACAGGGGGGTGTTCAGCCCCAGCATTTT. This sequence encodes CASSTGQGGVQPQHF. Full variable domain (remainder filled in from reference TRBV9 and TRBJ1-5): DSGVTQTPKHLITATGQRVTLRCSPRSGDLSVYWYQQSLDQGLQFLIQYYNGEERAKGNILERFSAQQFPDLHSELNLSSLELGDSALYFCASSTGQGGVQPQHFGDGTRLSIL.

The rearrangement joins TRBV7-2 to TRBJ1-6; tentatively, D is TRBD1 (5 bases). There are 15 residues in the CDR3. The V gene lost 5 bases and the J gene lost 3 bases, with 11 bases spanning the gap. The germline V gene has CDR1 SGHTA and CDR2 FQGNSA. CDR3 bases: TGTGCCAGCAGCGGGGGACTGATCTATAATTCACCCCTCCACTTT. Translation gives CASSGGLIYNSPLHF.

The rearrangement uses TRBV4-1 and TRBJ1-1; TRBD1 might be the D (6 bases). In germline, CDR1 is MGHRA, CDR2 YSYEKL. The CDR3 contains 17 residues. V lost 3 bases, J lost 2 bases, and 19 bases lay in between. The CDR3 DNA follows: TGCGCCAGCAGCCATTCCGGGACATCGACCACAAACACTGAAGCTTTCTTT. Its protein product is CASSHSGTSTTNTEAFF.

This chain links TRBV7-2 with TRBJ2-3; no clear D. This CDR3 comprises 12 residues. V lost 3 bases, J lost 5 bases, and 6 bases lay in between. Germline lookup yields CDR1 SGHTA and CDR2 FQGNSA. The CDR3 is CASSFSVDTQYF. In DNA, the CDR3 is TGTGCCAGCAGCTTCTCGGTAGATACGCAGTATTTT.

The CDR3 sequence: CASSVAPGQDASGELFF. The DNA of the CDR3 is TGTGCCAGCAGCGTAGCCCCGGGACAGGACGCGAGCGGGGAGCTGTTTTTT. The genes are TRBV9 and TRBJ2-2; TRBD1 agrees at 8 bases. CDR3 size: 17 residues. The junction had 11 bases not matched to a gene; V was cut back by 0 bases and J by 7 bases. CDR1 SGDLS and CDR2 YYNGEE come from the germline V gene.

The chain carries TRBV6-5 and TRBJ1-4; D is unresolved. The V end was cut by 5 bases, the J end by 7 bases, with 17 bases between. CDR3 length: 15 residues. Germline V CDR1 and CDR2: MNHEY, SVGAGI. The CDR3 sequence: CASSQRTTVGEKLFF. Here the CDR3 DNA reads TGTGCCAGCAGTCAGAGGACTACAGTGGGTGAAAAACTGTTTTTT.

Here the CDR3 reads CASRRSGGSNTGELFF. The CDR3 DNA reads as TGTGCCAGCCGGAGGAGCGGGGGTTCGAACACCGGGGAGCTGTTTTTT. J is TRBJ2-2 and V is TRBV2, with 8 positions matching TRBD2. V dropped 8 bases and J dropped 0; count of bases not matched to a gene: 8. Germline V CDR1 and CDR2: SNHLY, FYNNEI. CDR3 size: 16 residues.

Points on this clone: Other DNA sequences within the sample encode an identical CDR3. The CDR3 spells CASRGGGPTGELFF. CDR3 in DNA: TGTGCCAGCAGAGGGGGCGGTCCGACCGGGGAGCTGTTTTTT. The V gene is TRBV2, the J gene TRBJ2-2; 7 positions match TRBD1. CDR3 size: 14 residues. V lost 6 bases to trimming and J lost 5 bases; unmatched junction nucleotides: 6. Per germline, CDR1 SNHLY and CDR2 FYNNEI. Variable domain in full (rest from reference TRBV2 and TRBJ2-2): EPEVTQTPSHQVTQMGQEVILRCVPISNHLYFYWYRQILGQKVEFLVSFYNNEISEKSEIFDDQFSVERPDGSNFTLKIRSTKLEDSAMYFCASRGGGPTGELFFGEGSRLTVL.

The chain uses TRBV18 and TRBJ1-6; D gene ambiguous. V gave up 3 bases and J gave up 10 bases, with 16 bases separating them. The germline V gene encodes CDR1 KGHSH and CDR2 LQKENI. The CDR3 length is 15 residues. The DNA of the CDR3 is TGTGCCAGCTCACCGGGAGAAACGGCCAGCTCACCCCTCCACTTT. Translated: CASSPGETASSPLHF.

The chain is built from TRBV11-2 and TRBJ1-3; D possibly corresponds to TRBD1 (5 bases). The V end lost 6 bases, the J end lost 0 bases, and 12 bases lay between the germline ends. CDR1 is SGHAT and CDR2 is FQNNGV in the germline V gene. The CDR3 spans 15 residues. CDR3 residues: CASRTGVFSGNTIYF. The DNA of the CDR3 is TGTGCCAGCAGAACGGGGGTCTTCTCTGGAAACACCATATATTTT.

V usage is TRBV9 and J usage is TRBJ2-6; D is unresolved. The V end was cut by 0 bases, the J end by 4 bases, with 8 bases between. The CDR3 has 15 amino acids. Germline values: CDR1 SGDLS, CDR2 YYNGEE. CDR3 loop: CASSVGAPGANVLTF. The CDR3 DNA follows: TGTGCCAGCAGCGTAGGGGCACCCGGGGCCAACGTCCTGACTTTC.

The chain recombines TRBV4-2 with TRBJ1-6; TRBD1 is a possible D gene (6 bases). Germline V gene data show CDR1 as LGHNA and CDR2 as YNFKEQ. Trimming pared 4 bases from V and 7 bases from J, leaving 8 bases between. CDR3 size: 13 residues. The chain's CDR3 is CASSPTGNSPLHF. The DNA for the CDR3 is TGTGCCAGCAGCCCGACAGGAAATTCACCCCTCCACTTT.

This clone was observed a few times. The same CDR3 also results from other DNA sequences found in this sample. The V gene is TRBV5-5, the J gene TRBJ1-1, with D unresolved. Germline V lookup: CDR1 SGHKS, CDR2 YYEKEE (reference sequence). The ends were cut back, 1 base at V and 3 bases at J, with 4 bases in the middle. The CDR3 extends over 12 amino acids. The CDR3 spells CASSLSDTEAFF. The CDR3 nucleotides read TGTGCCAGCAGCTTGTCCGACACTGAAGCTTTCTTT.

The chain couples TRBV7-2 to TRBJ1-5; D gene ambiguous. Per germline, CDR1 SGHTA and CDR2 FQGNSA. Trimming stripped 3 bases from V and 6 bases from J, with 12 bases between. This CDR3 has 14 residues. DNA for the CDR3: TGTGCCAGCAGCTTCGGGGTCTCGGGTCAGCCCCAGCATTTT. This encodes CASSFGVSGQPQHF. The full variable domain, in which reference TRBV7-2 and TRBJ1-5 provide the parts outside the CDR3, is GAGVSQSPSNKVTEKGKDVELRCDPISGHTALYWYRQSLGQGLEFLIYFQGNSAPDKSGLPSDRFSAERTGGSVSTLTIQRTQQEDSAVYLCASSFGVSGQPQHFGDGTRLSIL.

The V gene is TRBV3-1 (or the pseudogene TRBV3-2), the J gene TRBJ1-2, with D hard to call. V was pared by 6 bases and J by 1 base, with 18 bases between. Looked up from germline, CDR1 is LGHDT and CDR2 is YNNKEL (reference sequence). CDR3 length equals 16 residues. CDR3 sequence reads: CASRPSGVYYNYGYTF. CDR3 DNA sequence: TGTGCCAGCAGACCTTCGGGAGTATATTATAACTATGGCTACACCTTC.

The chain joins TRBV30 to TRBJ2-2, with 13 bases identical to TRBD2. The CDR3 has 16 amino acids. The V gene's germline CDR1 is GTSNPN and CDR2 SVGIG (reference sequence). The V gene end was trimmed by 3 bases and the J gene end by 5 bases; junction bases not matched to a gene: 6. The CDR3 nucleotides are TGTGCCTGGAGCTGGACTAGCGGGGGATTAACCGGGGAGCTGTTTTTT. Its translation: CAWSWTSGGLTGELFF.

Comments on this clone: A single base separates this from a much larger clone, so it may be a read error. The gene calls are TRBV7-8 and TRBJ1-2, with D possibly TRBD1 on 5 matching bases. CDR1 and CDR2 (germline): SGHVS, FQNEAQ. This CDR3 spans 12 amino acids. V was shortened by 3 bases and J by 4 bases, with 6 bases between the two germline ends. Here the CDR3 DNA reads TGTGCCAGCAGCTTGACAGCCTATGGCTACACCTTC. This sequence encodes CASSLTAYGYTF.